This T cell receptor beta chain was recovered during a study of OX40 agonist ivuxolimab in advanced cancers. Study-level results: Not determined was the antigen specificity of the expanded peripheral T cells. On average, CD8+ T cells had more expanded clones than CD4+.

Sequencing used immunoSEQ multiplex PCR; TCRdb keeps in-frame clones, though not all of them. This table holds approximately 81,000 clones, about 85% found once. Germline CDR1 and CDR2: MNHEY and SVGAGI. Trimming took 2 bases from V and 3 from J, leaving 8 bases between them. CDR3 length: 13 amino acids. As for this clone: Its antigen is undetermined.

This chain links TRBV6-5 with TRBJ2-7, with D possibly TRBD2 on 5 matching bases. The sequence derives from an adult with an advanced solid tumor such as melanoma, head and neck, liver or kidney cancer. The starting material was CD4+ or CD8+ T cells sorted from blood, obtained in a trial of the OX40 agonist ivuxolimab. The CDR3 DNA reads as TGTGCCAGCAGTTACGGGAGTAACTACGAGCAGTACTTC. Translating it yields CASSYGSNYEQYF.